One sample yielded the 14 T cell receptor beta chains listed below, sequenced in a study of technical replicates of blood from a handful of donors (dated by TCRdb to 2016 to 2017). The library was prepared using the immunoSEQ multiplex PCR assay. Entries here come from immuneACCESS through TCRdb and include only in-frame sequences with V and J called. Some clones fail to appear in such tables; in the studies checked, an unresolved V gene covers under half of the shortfall, and the cause of the remainder is unknown. The sample table holds tens of thousands of clones, of which around 94% were seen once. Approximately 0.25% of the sample is held by the ten biggest clonotypes. Input material: T cells isolated from PBMCs. The receptor source for this set is a human donor in good health.

V usage is TRBV6-5 and J usage is TRBJ2-1, with 9 bases that match TRBD2. Germline V CDR1 and CDR2: MNHEY, SVGAGI. The trim removed 4 bases at V and 4 bases at J, leaving 2 bases unmatched. CDR3 size: 14 residues. CDR3 in amino acids: CASSSSGDYNEQFF. In DNA, the CDR3 is TGTGCCAGCAGTTCTAGCGGGGATTACAATGAGCAGTTCTTC.

The rearrangement uses TRBV7-8 and TRBJ2-1; tentative D call: TRBD2 (5 bases). The V gene lost 2 bases and the J gene lost 2 bases, with 13 bases spanning the gap. The CDR3 is 16 amino acids. CDR1 is SGHVS and CDR2 is FQNEAQ in the germline V gene. The CDR3 bases are TGTGCCAGCAGCTTACACCCCCTCGGGACCTACAATGAGCAGTTCTTC. The encoded protein is CASSLHPLGTYNEQFF. Based on the CDR3 plus reference TRBV7-8 and TRBJ2-1, the full variable domain is GAGVSQSPRYKVAKRGQDVALRCDPISGHVSLFWYQQALGQGPEFLTYFQNEAQLDKSGLPSDRFFAERPEGSVSTLKIQRTQQEDSAVYLCASSLHPLGTYNEQFFGPGTRLTVL.

The CDR3 nucleotides read TGTGCCAGCAAGCCGGGGGGCATGAGCTCCTACAATGAGCAGTTCTTC. This gives the protein CASKPGGMSSYNEQFF. The chain employs TRBV6-4 and TRBJ2-1, with a tentative D call TRBD2 (7 bases). Germline V gene lookup returns CDR1 MRHNA and CDR2 SNTAGT. V was pared by 7 bases and J by 0 bases, with 16 bases between. This CDR3 is built from 16 residues.

This clone has just a few counts. The V and J genes are TRBV18 and TRBJ1-1; D is undetermined. V shed 2 bases and J shed 2 bases, with 9 bases lying between them. This CDR3 comprises 14 residues. From germline, CDR1 is KGHSH and CDR2 LQKENI. CDR3 sequence: CASSPIVSNTEAFF. CDR3 sequence (DNA): TGTGCCAGCTCACCAATCGTATCTAACACTGAAGCTTTCTTT.

V is TRBV15 and J is TRBJ2-7; D gene uncertain. Trimming shortened V by 1 base and J by 2 bases, and 18 bases separated the two germline ends. Germline-derived CDR1 and CDR2 are LNHNV and YYDKDF (reference sequence). The CDR3 is 17 residues long. For the CDR3, the DNA is TGTGCCACCAGCAGAGGGGCTCTCACGAACCGAGCCTACGAGCAGTACTTC. This encodes CATSRGALTNRAYEQYF.

CDR3 in DNA: TGTGCCATCAGTGAACGACTAGACCCACCCTACGAGCAGTACTTC. It encodes CAISERLDPPYEQYF. This chain joins TRBV10-3 and TRBJ2-7, with TRBD2 as a possible D gene (6 bases). The CDR3 length is 15 residues. Germline V CDR1 and CDR2: ENHRY, SYGVKD. V lost 3 bases to trimming and J lost 2 bases, with 14 bases between them.

The chain links TRBV11-2 to TRBJ2-7; 9 bases map to TRBD1. Germline lookup yields CDR1 SGHAT and CDR2 FQNNGV. The CDR3 runs 15 residues. V dropped 5 bases and J dropped 4; count of bases not matched to a gene: 9. CDR3 in DNA: TGTGCCAGCAGCACCCGACAGGGGGGGCTTTACGAGCAGTACTTC. Protein: CASSTRQGGLYEQYF.

This chain uses TRBV5-5 with TRBJ1-3, with no clear D. V lost 4 bases and J lost 7, with 9 bases in between. The CDR3 is 12 residues long. CDR1 is SGHKS and CDR2 is YYEKEE in the germline V gene (reference sequence). CDR3: CASSRDVNTIYF. The DNA of the CDR3 is TGTGCCAGCAGCCGAGATGTGAACACCATATATTTT.

The chain carries TRBV27 and TRBJ2-7; TRBD2 is a possible D gene (5 bases). Trimming took 6 bases from V and 2 from J, leaving 11 bases between them. Germline V gives CDR1 MNHEY, CDR2 SMNVEV (reference sequence). This CDR3 is 13 amino acids long. The CDR3 coding sequence is TGTGCCAGCAGCTGGGAGCGGACCTACGAGCAGTACTTC. This translates into CASSWERTYEQYF.

The chain couples TRBV7-9 to TRBJ1-2, with a tentative D call TRBD1 (6 bases). This CDR3 has 13 residues. CDR1 and CDR2 (germline): SEHNR, FQNEAQ (reference sequence). V gave up 5 bases and J gave up 4 bases, with 11 bases separating them. As DNA, the CDR3 is TGTGCCAGCAGCCTGAGGGGGGGCTATGGCTACACCTTC. Encoded protein: CASSLRGGYGYTF.

The V and J genes are TRBV12-2 and TRBJ2-1; the tabulated D call, TRBD2, remains unverified against the DNA. TRBV12-2 is termed a pseudogene. The CDR3 loop spans 16 amino acids. In DNA form, the CDR3 reads TGTGCAAGTCGCTTCCTAGCGGGGGGGCTGAACAATGAGCAGTTCTTC. It encodes CASRFLAGGLNNEQFF.

The gene calls are TRBV10-3 and TRBJ2-7; 10 bases agree with TRBD2. V gave up 4 bases and J gave up 4 bases; unmatched junction bases: 7. Germline-derived CDR1 and CDR2 are ENHRY and SYGVKD. The CDR3 has 15 amino acids. The CDR3: CAISALAGDLYEQYF. The CDR3 coding sequence is TGTGCCATCAGTGCCCTAGCGGGGGACTTATACGAGCAGTACTTC.

V usage is TRBV28 and J usage is TRBJ2-2; possibly TRBD1 for D (8 bases). The germline V and J ends were trimmed by 10 bases and 7 bases, with 19 bases remaining between them. The germline V gene encodes CDR1 MDHEN and CDR2 SYDVKM. This CDR3 comprises 14 residues. The CDR3 coding sequence is TGTGCCATTTCCCCACAGGGGGAGGGCGGGGAGCTGTTTTTT. Protein sequence: CAISPQGEGGELFF.

In its sample, this clone was seen once. This chain uses TRBV7-6 with TRBJ2-7, with D perhaps TRBD1 (6 bases). Germline assignment: CDR1 SGHVS and CDR2 FNYEAQ. Trimming removed 3 bases from V and 3 bases from J, with 12 bases in between. The CDR3 runs 14 residues. CDR3 protein: CASSFAQQGYEQYF. CDR3 DNA sequence: TGTGCCAGCAGCTTCGCGCAACAGGGCTACGAGCAGTACTTC.